This T cell receptor beta chain was found in a study of blood T cell repertoires in COVID-19 (dated by TCRdb to 2019 to 2021). In terms of the full investigation: Collaborator samples came from the United States, Italy and Spain and covered acute and convalescent phases of COVID-19. The material from the prospective study consisted of cDNA or gDNA derived from T cells, B-cell-depleted T cells, or PBMCs. Deeply sampled blood TCRbeta repertoires from subjects exposed to, actively infected with, or recovered from COVID-19 were included in the dataset. The repertoires were released in a freely available public database intended as a resource for research on the immune response to SARS-CoV-2. Samples came from the ongoing ImmuneRACE study (first 160 participants) plus 1,254 subjects from 6 global collaborators. The sample metadata nearly always contained a de-identified subject ID, COVID-19 status, age in years and sex. Where available, HLA class I and class II types were taken from metadata supplied by the sample provider and were not determined by assay-based typing.

One collaborating source in Seattle enrolled patients during active infection and followed them longitudinally through the course of disease. Collaborating institutions collected whole blood in K2EDTA tubes following their own protocols. For TCRbeta analysis, collaborators shipped samples in one of three forms: frozen whole blood, isolated PBMCs, or DNA extracted from either of those sample types. Comments on this clone: Its binding antigen is unknown. Per-base qualities were not stored, and no clone one base away is much larger.

TCRbeta CDR3 regions were amplified from genomic DNA by means of the immunoSEQ Assay, a bias-controlled multiplex PCR. Per the original workflow: The number of nucleated cells in each sample was estimated from the amplification of reference gene primers within the assay. To quantify the absolute abundance of each unique TCRbeta CDR3 rearrangement, sequence reads were collapsed and filtered. For each sample, productive Simpson clonality was calculated as the square root of Simpson's diversity index over productive rearrangements. TCRdb re-hosts the immuneACCESS table, in-frame sequences only. Its copies lack some clones; in the studies checked, an unresolved V gene accounts for under half of them, and the cause for the rest is not known. The D gene and trimming were derived from the DNA, and the V and J assignments and clone size from that table. The sample profile shows about 370,000 clones; over 75% of them were found once. The ten top clones hold more than 9% of the sample.

Overall study outcomes, separate from this receptor: Clinical and demographic metadata were provided uncurated, with the amount varying by source and participant.

Sequenced material: peripheral blood. The receptor was isolated from a woman in her thirties with COVID-19, enrolled during active disease.

The CDR3 is CASSYWTPGPGELFF. The sequenced DNA: TGTGCCAGCAGCTATTGGACTCCCGGCCCCGGGGAGCTGTTTTTT. The chain links TRBV7-9 with TRBJ2-2, with TRBD2 as a weak D call on 5 bases. Via the germline V gene (reference sequence), CDR1 is SEHNR and CDR2 FQNEAQ. The junction carries 15 bases between V and J, which are trimmed by 4 bases and 6 bases respectively. Spanning cysteine to phenylalanine, the CDR3 consists of 15 amino acids. Only the CDR3 region is kept as DNA, spanning 45 bases read in frame from base 1.